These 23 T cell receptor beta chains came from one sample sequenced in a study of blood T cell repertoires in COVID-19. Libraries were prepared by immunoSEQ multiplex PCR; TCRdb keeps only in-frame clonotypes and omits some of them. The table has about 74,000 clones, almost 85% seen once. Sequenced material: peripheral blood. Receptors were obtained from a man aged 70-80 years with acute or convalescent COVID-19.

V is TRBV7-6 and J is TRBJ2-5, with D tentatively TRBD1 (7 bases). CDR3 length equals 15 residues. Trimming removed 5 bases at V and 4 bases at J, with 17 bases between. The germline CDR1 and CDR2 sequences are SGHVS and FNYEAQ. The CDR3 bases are TGTGCCAGCAGCCACTACAGGGGAGGAGGAGAGACCCAGTACTTC. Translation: CASSHYRGGGETQYF.

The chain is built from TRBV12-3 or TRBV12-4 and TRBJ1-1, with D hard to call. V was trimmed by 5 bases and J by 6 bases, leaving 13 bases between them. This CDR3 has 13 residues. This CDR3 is CASSPGLGAEAFF. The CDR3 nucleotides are TGTGCCAGCAGTCCGGGATTGGGCGCTGAAGCTTTCTTT.

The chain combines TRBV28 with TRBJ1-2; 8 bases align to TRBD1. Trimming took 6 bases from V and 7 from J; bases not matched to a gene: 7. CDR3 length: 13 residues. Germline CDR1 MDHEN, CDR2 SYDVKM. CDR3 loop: CASRETGALGYTF. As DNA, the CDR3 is TGTGCCAGCAGGGAGACAGGGGCACTTGGCTACACCTTC.

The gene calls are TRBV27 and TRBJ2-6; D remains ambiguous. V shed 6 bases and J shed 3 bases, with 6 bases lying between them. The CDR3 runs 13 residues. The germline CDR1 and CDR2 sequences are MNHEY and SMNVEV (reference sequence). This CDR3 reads CASSPNGANVLTF. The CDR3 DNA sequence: TGTGCCAGCAGCCCCAATGGGGCCAACGTCCTGACTTTC.

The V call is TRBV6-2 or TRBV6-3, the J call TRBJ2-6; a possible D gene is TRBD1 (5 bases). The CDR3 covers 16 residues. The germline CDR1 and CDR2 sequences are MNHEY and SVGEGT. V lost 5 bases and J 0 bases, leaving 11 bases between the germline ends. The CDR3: CASSLRTLSGANVLTF. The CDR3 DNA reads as TGTGCCAGCAGTCTTAGGACACTCTCTGGGGCCAACGTCCTGACTTTC.

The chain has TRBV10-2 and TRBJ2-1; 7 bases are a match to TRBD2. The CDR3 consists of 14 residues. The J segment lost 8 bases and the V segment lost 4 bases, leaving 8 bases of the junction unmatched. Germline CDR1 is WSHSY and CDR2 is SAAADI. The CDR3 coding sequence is TGCGCCAGCAGTGCCGGGACGGGAGGATATGAGCAGTTCTTC. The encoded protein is CASSAGTGGYEQFF.

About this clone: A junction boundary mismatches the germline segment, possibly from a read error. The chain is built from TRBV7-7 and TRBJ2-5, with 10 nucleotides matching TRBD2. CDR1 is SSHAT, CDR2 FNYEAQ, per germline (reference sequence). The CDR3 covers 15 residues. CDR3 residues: CASSVTGTSVETQYF. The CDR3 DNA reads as TGTGCTAGCAGCGTTACCGGGACTAGCGTCGAGACCCAGTACTTC.

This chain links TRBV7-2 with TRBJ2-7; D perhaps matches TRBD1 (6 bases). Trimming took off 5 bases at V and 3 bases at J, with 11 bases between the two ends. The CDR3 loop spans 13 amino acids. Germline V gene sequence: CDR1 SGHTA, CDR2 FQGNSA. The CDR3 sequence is CASSDGQNYEQYF. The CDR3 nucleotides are TGTGCCAGCAGCGACGGACAGAACTACGAGCAGTACTTC.

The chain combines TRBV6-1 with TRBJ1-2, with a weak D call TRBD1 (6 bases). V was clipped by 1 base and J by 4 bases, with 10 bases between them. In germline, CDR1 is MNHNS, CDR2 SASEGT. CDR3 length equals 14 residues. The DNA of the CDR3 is TGTGCCAGCAGTGAAGGGACAGTCAGCTATGGCTACACCTTC. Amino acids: CASSEGTVSYGYTF.

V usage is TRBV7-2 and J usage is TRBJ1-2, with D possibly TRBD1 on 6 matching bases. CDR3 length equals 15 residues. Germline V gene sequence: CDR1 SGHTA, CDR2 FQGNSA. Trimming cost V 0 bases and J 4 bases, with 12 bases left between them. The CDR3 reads CASSLAFGQSYGYTF. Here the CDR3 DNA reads TGTGCCAGCAGCTTAGCCTTTGGACAGTCCTATGGCTACACCTTC.

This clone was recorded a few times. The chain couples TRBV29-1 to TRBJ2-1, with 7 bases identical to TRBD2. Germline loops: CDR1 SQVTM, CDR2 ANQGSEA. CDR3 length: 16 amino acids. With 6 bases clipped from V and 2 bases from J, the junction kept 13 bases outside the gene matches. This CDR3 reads CSVGGSGIGTYNEQFF. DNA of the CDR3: TGCAGCGTGGGGGGGAGCGGGATAGGGACCTACAATGAGCAGTTCTTC.

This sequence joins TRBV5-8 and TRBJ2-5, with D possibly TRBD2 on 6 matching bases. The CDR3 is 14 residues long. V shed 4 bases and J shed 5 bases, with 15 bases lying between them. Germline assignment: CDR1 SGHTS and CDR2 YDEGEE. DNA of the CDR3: TGTGCCAGCAGCACGGGACTCATGGGGGAGACCCAGTACTTC. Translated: CASSTGLMGETQYF.

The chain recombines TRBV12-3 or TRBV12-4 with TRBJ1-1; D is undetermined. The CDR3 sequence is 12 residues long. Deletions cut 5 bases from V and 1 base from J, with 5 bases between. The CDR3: CASSPQNTEAFF. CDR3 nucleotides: TGTGCCAGCAGTCCACAGAACACTGAAGCTTTCTTT.

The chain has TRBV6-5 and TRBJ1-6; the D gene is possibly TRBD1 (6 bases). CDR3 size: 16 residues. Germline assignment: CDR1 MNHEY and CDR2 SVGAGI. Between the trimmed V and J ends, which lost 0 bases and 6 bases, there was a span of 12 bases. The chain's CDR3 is CASSYSTGFSNSPLHF. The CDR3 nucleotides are TGTGCCAGCAGTTACTCAACAGGGTTTAGTAATTCACCCCTCCACTTT.

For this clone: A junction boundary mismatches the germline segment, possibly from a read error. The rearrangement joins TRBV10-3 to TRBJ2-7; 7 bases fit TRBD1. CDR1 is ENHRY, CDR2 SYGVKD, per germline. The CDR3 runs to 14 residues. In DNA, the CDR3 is TGTGCCATCACTGAGACAGGGAGCTCCTACGAGCAGTACTTC. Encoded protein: CAITETGSSYEQYF.

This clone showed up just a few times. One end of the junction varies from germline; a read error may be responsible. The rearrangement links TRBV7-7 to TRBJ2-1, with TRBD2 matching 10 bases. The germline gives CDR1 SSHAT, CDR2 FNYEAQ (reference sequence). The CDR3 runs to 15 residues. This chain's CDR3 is CASSIGLAASNEQFF. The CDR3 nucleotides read TGTGCTAGCAGCATCGGACTAGCGGCGAGCAATGAGCAGTTCTTC.

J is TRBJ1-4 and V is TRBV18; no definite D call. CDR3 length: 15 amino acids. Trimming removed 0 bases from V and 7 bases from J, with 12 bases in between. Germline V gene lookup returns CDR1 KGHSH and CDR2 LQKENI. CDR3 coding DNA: TGTGCCAGCTCACCACCGTCCGGGGAGGGTGAAAAACTGTTTTTT. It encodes CASSPPSGEGEKLFF.

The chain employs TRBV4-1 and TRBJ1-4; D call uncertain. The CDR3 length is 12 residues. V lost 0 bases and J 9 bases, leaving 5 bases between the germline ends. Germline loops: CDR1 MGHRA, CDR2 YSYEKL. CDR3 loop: CASSQDPQKLFF. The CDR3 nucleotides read TGCGCCAGCAGCCAAGATCCTCAAAAACTGTTTTTT.

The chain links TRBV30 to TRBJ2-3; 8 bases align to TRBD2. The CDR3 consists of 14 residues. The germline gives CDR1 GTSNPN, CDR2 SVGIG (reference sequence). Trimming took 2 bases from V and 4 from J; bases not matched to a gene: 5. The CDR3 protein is CAWSSGSQADTQYF. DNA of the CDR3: TGTGCCTGGAGTAGCGGGAGTCAAGCAGATACGCAGTATTTT. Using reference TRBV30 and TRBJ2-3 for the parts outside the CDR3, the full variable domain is SQTIHQWPATLVQPVGSPLSLECTVEGTSNPNLYWYRQAAGRGLQLLFYSVGIGQISSEVPQNLSASRPQDRQFILSSKKLLLSDSGFYLCAWSSGSQADTQYFGPGTRLTVL.

The CDR3: CASTRSANYGYTF. The CDR3 bases are TGTGCCAGTACAAGATCTGCTAACTATGGCTACACCTTC. The chain links TRBV6-5 to TRBJ1-2; D gene uncertain. V lost 9 bases to trimming and J lost 0 bases, with 11 bases between them. CDR1 is MNHEY, CDR2 SVGAGI, per germline. This CDR3 is 13 amino acids long.

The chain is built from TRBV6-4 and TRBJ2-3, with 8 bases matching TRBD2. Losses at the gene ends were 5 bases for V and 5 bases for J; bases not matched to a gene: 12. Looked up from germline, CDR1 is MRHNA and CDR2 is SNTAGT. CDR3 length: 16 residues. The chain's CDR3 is CASSPLAGARQDTQYF. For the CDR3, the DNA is TGTGCCAGCAGTCCTCTAGCGGGTGCAAGGCAAGATACGCAGTATTTT.

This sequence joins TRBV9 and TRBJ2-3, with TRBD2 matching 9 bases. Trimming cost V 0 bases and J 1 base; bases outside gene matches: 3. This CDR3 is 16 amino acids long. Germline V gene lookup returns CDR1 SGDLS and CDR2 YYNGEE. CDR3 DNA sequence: TGTGCCAGCAGCGTAGGAGCGGGGGGACGCACAGATACGCAGTATTTT. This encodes CASSVGAGGRTDTQYF.

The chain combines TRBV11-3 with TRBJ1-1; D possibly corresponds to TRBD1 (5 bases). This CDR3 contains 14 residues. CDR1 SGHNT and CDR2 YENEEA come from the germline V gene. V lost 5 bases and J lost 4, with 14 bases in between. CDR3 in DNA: TGTGCCAGCAGCCCGGGGGGGGAGAGCACTGAAGCTTTCTTT. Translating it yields CASSPGGESTEAFF.